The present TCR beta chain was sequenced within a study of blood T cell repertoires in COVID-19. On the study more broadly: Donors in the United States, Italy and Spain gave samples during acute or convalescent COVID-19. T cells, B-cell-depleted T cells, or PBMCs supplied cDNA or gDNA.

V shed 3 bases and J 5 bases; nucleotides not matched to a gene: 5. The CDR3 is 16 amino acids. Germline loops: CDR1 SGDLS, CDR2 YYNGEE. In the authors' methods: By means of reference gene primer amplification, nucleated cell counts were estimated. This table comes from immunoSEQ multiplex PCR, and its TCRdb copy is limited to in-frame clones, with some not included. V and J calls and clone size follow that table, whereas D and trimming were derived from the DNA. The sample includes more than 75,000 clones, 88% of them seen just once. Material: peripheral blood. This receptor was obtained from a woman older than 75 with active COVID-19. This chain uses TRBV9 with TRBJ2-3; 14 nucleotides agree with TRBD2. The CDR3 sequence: CASSAGLAGVIDTQYF. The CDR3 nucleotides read TGTGCCAGCAGCGCGGGACTAGCGGGAGTTATAGATACGCAGTATTTT. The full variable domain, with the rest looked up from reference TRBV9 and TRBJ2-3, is DSGVTQTPKHLITATGQRVTLRCSPRSGDLSVYWYQQSLDQGLQFLIQYYNGEERAKGNILERFSAQQFPDLHSELNLSSLELGDSALYFCASSAGLAGVIDTQYFGPGTRLTVL.